Listed here are 23 T cell receptor beta chains from one sample, sequenced in a study of blood T cell repertoires in COVID-19. TCRdb keeps only in-frame clones here, not all; method: immunoSEQ multiplex PCR. Among 400,000 to 500,000 clones listed, about nine tenths were seen once. Material for sequencing was peripheral blood. The receptors were sampled from a woman aged 25 to 45 with active or convalescent COVID-19.

This chain joins TRBV9 and TRBJ1-2; D is unclear. The germline gives CDR1 SGDLS, CDR2 YYNGEE. V was clipped by 2 bases and J by 3 bases, with 14 bases between them. This CDR3 comprises 15 residues. CDR3 bases: TGTGCCAGCAGCGTCTTCGACACGTCTGACTATGGCTACACCTTC. It specifies CASSVFDTSDYGYTF.

The chain's CDR3 is CASSLGQGSEKLFF. The CDR3 DNA reads as TGTGCCAGCAGCTTGGGACAGGGAAGCGAAAAACTGTTTTTT. V gene TRBV5-5 combines with J gene TRBJ1-4; TRBD1 matches 7 bases. Germline-derived CDR1 and CDR2 are SGHKS and YYEKEE (reference sequence). V was pared by 0 bases and J by 8 bases, with 4 bases of the junction left unmatched. This CDR3 region has 14 residues.

V gene TRBV29-1 combines with J gene TRBJ2-3; TRBD1 might be the D (7 bases). From germline, CDR1 is SQVTM and CDR2 ANQGSEA. V was clipped by 1 base and J by 1 base, with 12 bases between them. The CDR3 consists of 15 residues. CDR3 in DNA: TGCAGCGTTGAAGGGACCAGGGGGGGCACAGATACGCAGTATTTT. This translates into CSVEGTRGGTDTQYF.

The chain links TRBV6-5 to TRBJ1-2, with D possibly TRBD1 on 5 matching bases. V was pared by 2 bases and J by 4 bases, with 14 bases between. The CDR3 has 15 amino acids. Germline CDR1 reads MNHEY; CDR2 reads SVGAGI. The CDR3 loop reads CASSYQTGGSYGYTF. The CDR3, as DNA: TGTGCCAGCAGTTACCAAACAGGCGGAAGCTATGGCTACACCTTC.

The chain recombines TRBV5-1 with TRBJ1-6; D call uncertain. Between the trimmed V and J ends, which lost 0 bases and 7 bases, there was a span of 8 bases. The CDR3 loop spans 14 amino acids. CDR1 and CDR2 (germline): SGHRS, YFSETQ. CDR3 in amino acids: CASSLVVGNSPLHF. CDR3 DNA: TGCGCCAGCAGCTTGGTCGTCGGGAATTCACCCCTCCACTTT.

The chain is built from TRBV27 and TRBJ1-2; TRBD1 matches at 7 bases. Germline values: CDR1 MNHEY, CDR2 SMNVEV (reference sequence). The trim removed 5 bases at V and 3 bases at J, leaving 9 bases unmatched. The CDR3 length is 15 residues. This chain's CDR3 is CASSPLTGIDYGYTF. CDR3 DNA: TGTGCCAGCAGTCCGTTGACAGGGATCGACTATGGCTACACCTTC.

The gene calls are TRBV5-1 and TRBJ2-1; maybe TRBD1 (5 bases). Germline values: CDR1 SGHRS, CDR2 YFSETQ. This CDR3 contains 14 residues. Trimming took off 4 bases at V and 3 bases at J, with 11 bases between the two ends. The CDR3 reads CASSPGHDYNEQFF. DNA of the CDR3: TGCGCCAGCAGCCCTGGACATGACTACAATGAGCAGTTCTTC.

This chain uses TRBV19 with TRBJ1-2; tentative D call: TRBD1 (6 bases). Germline V gene lookup returns CDR1 LNHDA and CDR2 SQIVND (reference sequence). The CDR3 length is 15 residues. V shed 4 bases and J shed 5 bases, with 17 bases lying between them. The CDR3 sequence is CASSTRQEEHYGYTF. The CDR3 coding sequence is TGTGCCAGTAGTACCCGACAGGAAGAGCATTATGGCTACACCTTC. The variable domain in full, completed from reference TRBV19 and TRBJ1-2, reads DGGITQSPKYLFRKEGQNVTLSCEQNLNHDAMYWYRQDPGQGLRLIYYSQIVNDFQKGDIAEGYSVSREKKESFPLTVTSAQKNPTAFYLCASSTRQEEHYGYTFGSGTRLTVV.

The chain combines TRBV29-1 with TRBJ2-7; TRBD2 might be the D (5 bases). V lost 5 bases and J 2 bases, leaving 16 bases between the germline ends. This CDR3 has 14 residues. In germline, CDR1 is SQVTM, CDR2 ANQGSEA. CDR3 protein: CSVLTRGITYEQYF. CDR3 nucleotide sequence: TGCAGCGTTCTCACCAGAGGGATCACCTACGAGCAGTACTTC.

This chain joins TRBV24-1 and TRBJ2-2; tentatively, D is TRBD1 (5 bases). The CDR3 consists of 15 residues. Trimming stripped 2 bases from V and 6 bases from J, with 12 bases between. Germline loops: CDR1 KGHDR, CDR2 SFDVKD. CDR3 nucleotide sequence: TGTGCCACCAGTGATTCCGGTAGGGGCGCCGGGGAGCTGTTTTTT. As protein: CATSDSGRGAGELFF.

The chain recombines TRBV5-1 with TRBJ1-1; a weak D match, TRBD1 (5 bases). Trimming left V 2 bases short and J 4 bases short, with 12 bases between. The V gene's germline CDR1 is SGHRS and CDR2 YFSETQ. The CDR3 is 14 residues long. Written as DNA, the CDR3 is TGCGCCAGCAGCTTAAGGGGTTTGGGCACTGAAGCTTTCTTT. It specifies CASSLRGLGTEAFF.

About this clone itself: A read error may account for a junction end that differs from germline. This chain uses TRBV27 with TRBJ2-7, with D possibly TRBD2 on 5 matching bases. The CDR3 consists of 13 residues. Germline V gene lookup returns CDR1 MNHEY and CDR2 SMNVEV (reference sequence). DNA of the CDR3: TGTGCCAGCAGCCGCATCGAGGGCCGGTTCAAGGACTTC. Amino acids: CASSRIEGRFKDF.

The chain combines TRBV7-8 with TRBJ1-2; no firm D call. This CDR3 spans 14 amino acids. Germline lookup yields CDR1 SGHVS and CDR2 FQNEAQ. V lost 2 bases and J 4 bases, leaving 11 bases between the germline ends. The CDR3 coding sequence is TGTGCCAGCAGCTTAAGGGCCGGGATCTATGGCTACACCTTC. This sequence encodes CASSLRAGIYGYTF.

The chain is built from TRBV7-6 and TRBJ2-2; 7 bases match TRBD1. CDR1 is SGHVS, CDR2 FNYEAQ, per germline. CDR3 length: 14 residues. V lost 0 bases and J lost 6; bases outside the gene matches: 1. The CDR3 protein is CASSLADRAGELFF. DNA of the CDR3: TGTGCCAGCAGCTTAGCTGACAGGGCCGGGGAGCTGTTTTTT.

This chain links TRBV2 with TRBJ2-4, with unresolved D. Germline V gene sequence: CDR1 SNHLY, CDR2 FYNNEI. V was pared by 10 bases and J by 0 bases, with 13 bases between. The CDR3 runs 14 residues. CDR3 nucleotide sequence: TGTGCCAACCGGGTCGCCATAGCCAAAAACATTCAGTACTTC. It codes for CANRVAIAKNIQYF.

The chain uses TRBV30 and TRBJ2-3, with D uncertain. V dropped 0 bases and J dropped 5 bases, with 3 bases sitting between them. The CDR3 sequence is 11 residues long. Germline CDR1 reads GTSNPN; CDR2 reads SVGIG (reference sequence). The CDR3 DNA reads TGTGCCTGGAGTGTTCGAGATACGCAGTATTTT. Protein product: CAWSVRDTQYF.

V usage is TRBV2 and J usage is TRBJ2-1; 7 nucleotides agree with TRBD2. The germline gives CDR1 SNHLY, CDR2 FYNNEI. The ends lost 7 bases at V and 8 bases at J; junction bases unmatched: 8. The CDR3 is made up of 13 amino acids. The CDR3 loop is CASNGGGRYEQFF. The DNA of the CDR3 is TGTGCCAGCAACGGCGGGGGAAGGTATGAGCAGTTCTTC.

V gene TRBV24-1 combines with J gene TRBJ2-3; D uncertain. V was trimmed by 4 bases and J by 5 bases, leaving 9 bases between them. The germline V gene has CDR1 KGHDR and CDR2 SFDVKD. The CDR3 is made up of 13 amino acids. CDR3: CATSEIGQDTQYF. The CDR3 nucleotides are TGTGCCACCAGTGAGATTGGGCAAGATACGCAGTATTTT.

The V call is TRBV2, the J call TRBJ1-6; 9 bases map to TRBD1. There are 15 residues in the CDR3. V lost 7 bases and J lost 11; bases outside the gene matches: 12. Germline V CDR1 and CDR2: SNHLY, FYNNEI. CDR3: CASTSGTGISAPLHF. DNA of the CDR3: TGTGCCAGCACCTCCGGGACAGGGATTTCTGCACCCCTCCACTTT.

V gene TRBV25-1 combines with J gene TRBJ2-7, with a weak D call TRBD2 (6 bases). Trimming took off 3 bases at V and 2 bases at J, with 20 bases between the two ends. This CDR3 is built from 17 residues. CDR1 is MGHDK, CDR2 SYGVNS, per germline. The CDR3 nucleotides are TGTGCCAGCAGTGATTCCGGGGTTGGGGGACTTGCCTACGAGCAGTACTTC. Translation: CASSDSGVGGLAYEQYF.

This clone was seen more than once but under ten times. J is TRBJ2-7 and V is TRBV7-2; 12 bases agree with TRBD2. The V gene end was trimmed by 1 base and the J gene end by 3 bases; junction bases not matched to a gene: 1. CDR1 and CDR2 (germline): SGHTA, FQGNSA. This CDR3 contains 15 residues. The CDR3 reads CASSLELAGGYEQYF. The CDR3 DNA reads as TGTGCCAGCAGCTTAGAACTAGCGGGGGGCTACGAGCAGTACTTC.

The gene calls are TRBV7-9 and TRBJ2-3; 8 bases agree with TRBD2. Germline trimming cut 5 bases from V and 5 bases from J; bases unmatched to any gene: 12. Germline CDR1 and CDR2: SEHNR and FQNEAQ (reference sequence). The CDR3 spans 16 residues. The CDR3: CASSGTGGPVIDTQYF. The CDR3 DNA sequence: TGTGCCAGCAGCGGGACGGGGGGGCCAGTCATAGATACGCAGTATTTT.

The V and J genes are TRBV5-6 and TRBJ2-6; 8 bases line up with TRBD1. CDR1 is SGHDT, CDR2 YYEEEE, per germline. The length of the CDR3 is 19 residues. The V segment lost 5 bases and the J segment 1 base; nucleotides outside the gene matches: 14. The CDR3 DNA reads TGTGCCAGCAGTAATGGACAGGGCCCCGATTTATCTGGGGCCAACGTCCTGACTTTC. Residues: CASSNGQGPDLSGANVLTF.